These T cell receptor beta chains were read from a single sample in a study of T cells after yellow fever vaccination. MiXCR was run by TCRdb on the 5' RACE reads, yielding one entry per CDR3 protein. The sample contains around 500,000 distinct CDR3 sequences, 20% to 25% of which appear only once. The specimen was PBMCs, collected approximately 20 days after the first yellow fever vaccination. These TCRs come from a man aged 18-30 years who received the YFV17D yellow fever vaccine. Both conserved end residues are part of each CDR3. Fields, in order: D gene, V gene, clone size, J gene, CDR3 protein, CDR3 DNA. A D gene is named only where the DNA matches it firmly. The listing skips clone size in some rows; elsewhere it reads once, few, many or a size class.

D gene: TRBD2; V gene: TRBV7-2; clone size: NA; J gene: TRBJ2-3; CDR3 protein: CASSPGRVDTQYF; CDR3 DNA: TGTGCCAGCAGCCCGGGGAGGGTAGATACGCAGTATTTT
D gene: TRBD2; V gene: TRBV4-1; clone size: few; J gene: TRBJ2-2; CDR3 protein: CASSQAPPGGRTGELFF; CDR3 DNA: TGCGCCAGCAGCCAAGCCCCCCCCGGGGGGAGGACCGGGGAGCTGTTTTTT
D gene: NA; V gene: TRBV6-6; clone size: once; J gene: TRBJ2-5; CDR3 protein: CAGSLGTPETQYF; CDR3 DNA: TGTGCCGGGAGCTTGGGGACTCCGGAGACCCAGTACTTC
D gene: TRBD1; V gene: TRBV29-1; clone size: NA; J gene: TRBJ2-7; CDR3 protein: CSVEGGQGANEQYF; CDR3 DNA: TGCAGCGTTGAGGGTGGACAGGGGGCCAACGAGCAGTACTTC
D gene: NA; V gene: TRBV18; clone size: many; J gene: TRBJ2-1; CDR3 protein: CASSPPQNNEQFF; CDR3 DNA: TGTGCCAGCTCACCACCCCAGAACAATGAGCAGTTCTTC
D gene: TRBD1; V gene: TRBV6-4; clone size: few; J gene: TRBJ2-3; CDR3 protein: CASKDRDGDTQYF; CDR3 DNA: TGTGCCAGCAAAGACAGGGACGGAGATACGCAGTATTTT
D gene: NA; V gene: TRBV7-6; clone size: many; J gene: TRBJ2-5; CDR3 protein: CASSFSQETQYF; CDR3 DNA: TGTGCCAGCAGCTTCTCCCAAGAGACCCAGTACTTC
D gene: NA; V gene: TRBV5-5; clone size: few; J gene: TRBJ1-4; CDR3 protein: CASSAAWDEKLFF; CDR3 DNA: TGTGCCAGCAGCGCGGCCTGGGATGAAAAACTGTTTTTT
D gene: NA; V gene: TRBV18; clone size: few; J gene: TRBJ2-5; CDR3 protein: CASSRGTSQETQYF; CDR3 DNA: TGTGCCAGCTCGAGGGGGACTTCCCAAGAGACCCAGTACTTC
D gene: NA; V gene: TRBV15; clone size: few; J gene: TRBJ2-5; CDR3 protein: CATSRVGKLQETQYF; CDR3 DNA: TGTGCCACCAGCAGAGTTGGGAAACTCCAAGAGACCCAGTACTTC
D gene: NA; V gene: TRBV5-1; clone size: NA; J gene: TRBJ1-6; CDR3 protein: CASSLGTGSTGDSPLHF; CDR3 DNA: TGCGCCAGCAGCTTGGGCACCGGGTCGACGGGCGATTCACCCCTCCACTTT
D gene: TRBD1; V gene: TRBV27; clone size: NA; J gene: TRBJ2-3; CDR3 protein: CASSQSGWTGYFTDTQYF; CDR3 DNA: TGTGCCAGCAGCCAGAGCGGTTGGACAGGGTATTTCACAGATACGCAGTATTTT
D gene: NA; V gene: TRBV6-1; clone size: few; J gene: TRBJ1-4; CDR3 protein: CASLKQGSEKLFF; CDR3 DNA: TGTGCCAGCCTAAAACAGGGAAGCGAAAAACTGTTTTTT
D gene: TRBD2; V gene: TRBV6-2/TRBV6-3; clone size: NA; J gene: TRBJ2-3; CDR3 protein: CASSYSTSGRTDTQYF; CDR3 DNA: TGTGCCAGCAGTTACTCGACTAGCGGGCGCACAGATACGCAGTATTTT
D gene: NA; V gene: TRBV7-2; clone size: NA; J gene: TRBJ1-6; CDR3 protein: CASSLPSYGYSPLHF; CDR3 DNA: TGTGCCAGCAGCTTACCCTCGTATGGGTATTCACCCCTCCACTTT
D gene: NA; V gene: TRBV29-1; clone size: NA; J gene: TRBJ1-2; CDR3 protein: CSVEDQRGRGYTF; CDR3 DNA: TGCAGCGTTGAAGATCAGAGGGGCCGGGGCTACACCTTC
D gene: NA; V gene: TRBV12-3/TRBV12-4; clone size: NA; J gene: TRBJ2-7; CDR3 protein: CASSTQTSLYEQYF; CDR3 DNA: TGTGCCAGCAGTACACAGACATCTCTCTACGAGCAGTACTTC
D gene: TRBD1; V gene: TRBV6-2/TRBV6-3; clone size: NA; J gene: TRBJ2-5; CDR3 protein: CASTLRGIRETQYF; CDR3 DNA: TGTGCCAGCACCCTCAGGGGGATAAGGGAGACCCAGTACTTC
D gene: NA; V gene: TRBV11-2; clone size: NA; J gene: TRBJ2-5; CDR3 protein: CASSFVVGGETQYF; CDR3 DNA: TGTGCCAGCAGCTTCGTGGTAGGGGGGGAGACCCAGTACTTC
D gene: NA; V gene: TRBV5-1; clone size: few; J gene: TRBJ1-1; CDR3 protein: CASSWQGYGTEAFF; CDR3 DNA: TGCGCCAGCAGCTGGCAGGGGTACGGCACTGAAGCTTTCTTT
D gene: TRBD2; V gene: TRBV4-3; clone size: NA; J gene: TRBJ2-1; CDR3 protein: CASSQEKRALAGVNEQFF; CDR3 DNA: TGCGCCAGCAGCCAAGAAAAGCGTGCACTAGCGGGGGTCAATGAGCAGTTCTTC
D gene: NA; V gene: TRBV4-3; clone size: NA; J gene: TRBJ2-6; CDR3 protein: CASSQYRLHDSGANVLTF; CDR3 DNA: TGCGCCAGCAGCCAATATAGGCTACACGACTCTGGGGCCAACGTCCTGACTTTC
D gene: NA; V gene: TRBV6-5; clone size: NA; J gene: TRBJ2-5; CDR3 protein: CASSYLWGQETQYF; CDR3 DNA: TGTGCCAGCAGTTACTTATGGGGTCAAGAGACCCAGTACTTC
D gene: TRBD1; V gene: TRBV12-3/TRBV12-4; clone size: NA; J gene: TRBJ1-1; CDR3 protein: CASSYSQGGYTEAFF; CDR3 DNA: TGTGCCAGCAGTTACTCCCAGGGGGGATACACTGAAGCTTTCTTT
D gene: NA; V gene: TRBV4-1; clone size: NA; J gene: TRBJ1-2; CDR3 protein: CASSQVLNLGERNYGYTF; CDR3 DNA: TGCGCCAGCAGCCAAGTCCTAAATTTGGGGGAACGAAACTATGGCTACACCTTC
D gene: NA; V gene: TRBV6-5; clone size: NA; J gene: TRBJ2-7; CDR3 protein: CASSYGATHTYEQYF; CDR3 DNA: TGTGCCAGCAGTTACGGGGCGACCCATACCTACGAGCAGTACTTC
D gene: TRBD1; V gene: TRBV20-1; clone size: few; J gene: TRBJ1-1; CDR3 protein: CSAARLPTGDAFF; CDR3 DNA: TGCAGTGCTGCCCGACTTCCCACAGGGGACGCTTTCTTT
D gene: TRBD1; V gene: TRBV15; clone size: few; J gene: TRBJ2-7; CDR3 protein: CATSRKGGQVFYEQYF; CDR3 DNA: TGTGCCACCAGCAGAAAAGGGGGACAGGTGTTCTACGAGCAGTACTTC
D gene: TRBD1; V gene: TRBV29-1; clone size: few; J gene: TRBJ1-1; CDR3 protein: CSATTGYTEAFF; CDR3 DNA: TGCAGCGCGACGACAGGGTACACTGAAGCTTTCTTT
D gene: NA; V gene: TRBV20-1; clone size: NA; J gene: TRBJ1-2; CDR3 protein: CSATGIYGGLYGYTF; CDR3 DNA: TGCAGTGCTACAGGGATATACGGGGGACTATATGGCTACACCTTC
D gene: NA; V gene: TRBV7-9; clone size: NA; J gene: TRBJ2-5; CDR3 protein: CASSLGTEYQETQYF; CDR3 DNA: TGTGCCAGCAGCTTAGGGACGGAATACCAAGAGACCCAGTACTTC
D gene: NA; V gene: TRBV3-1; clone size: NA; J gene: TRBJ1-5; CDR3 protein: CASSQDPEQPQHF; CDR3 DNA: TGTGCCAGCAGCCAAGATCCGGAGCAGCCCCAGCATTTT
D gene: NA; V gene: TRBV7-9; clone size: NA; J gene: TRBJ1-4; CDR3 protein: CASSYMDGEKLFF; CDR3 DNA: TGTGCCAGCAGCTACATGGACGGTGAAAAACTGTTTTTT
D gene: NA; V gene: TRBV29-1; clone size: NA; J gene: TRBJ1-5; CDR3 protein: CSVVGQPNQPQHF; CDR3 DNA: TGCAGCGTAGTAGGACAGCCCAATCAGCCCCAGCATTTT
D gene: NA; V gene: TRBV19; clone size: NA; J gene: TRBJ2-7; CDR3 protein: CASSLILGAYEQYF; CDR3 DNA: TGTGCCAGTAGCCTCATACTGGGGGCCTACGAGCAGTACTTC
D gene: NA; V gene: TRBV6-2/TRBV6-3; clone size: NA; J gene: TRBJ2-4; CDR3 protein: CASSYFRENIRYF; CDR3 DNA: TGTGCCAGCAGTTATTTCAGGGAAAACATTCGGTACTTC
D gene: NA; V gene: TRBV7-2; clone size: few; J gene: TRBJ2-7; CDR3 protein: CATLLGNTYEQYF; CDR3 DNA: TGTGCCACCCTGTTGGGGAACACCTACGAGCAGTACTTC
D gene: NA; V gene: TRBV7-9; clone size: many; J gene: TRBJ1-5; CDR3 protein: CASSLGVNQPQHF; CDR3 DNA: TGTGCCAGCAGCTTAGGGGTCAATCAGCCCCAGCATTTT
D gene: TRBD1; V gene: TRBV7-3; clone size: few; J gene: TRBJ2-3; CDR3 protein: CASSLWGQGTDTQYF; CDR3 DNA: TGTGCCAGCAGCCTCTGGGGACAGGGAACAGATACGCAGTATTTT
D gene: NA; V gene: TRBV20-1; clone size: NA; J gene: TRBJ1-2; CDR3 protein: CSAGTMTNYGYTF; CDR3 DNA: TGCAGTGCGGGGACGATGACTAACTATGGCTACACCTTC
D gene: NA; V gene: TRBV20-1; clone size: NA; J gene: TRBJ2-3; CDR3 protein: CSASGKGTDTQYF; CDR3 DNA: TGCAGTGCTAGCGGAAAGGGCACAGATACGCAGTATTTT
D gene: TRBD1; V gene: TRBV18; clone size: NA; J gene: TRBJ2-3; CDR3 protein: CASSPPLQGDDTDTQYF; CDR3 DNA: TGTGCCAGCTCACCACCTCTACAGGGGGATGACACAGATACGCAGTATTTT
D gene: NA; V gene: TRBV5-5; clone size: NA; J gene: TRBJ1-1; CDR3 protein: CASRERQANTEAFF; CDR3 DNA: TGTGCCAGCAGGGAAAGGCAGGCGAACACTGAAGCTTTCTTT
D gene: NA; V gene: TRBV11-2; clone size: NA; J gene: TRBJ2-5; CDR3 protein: CASSSPGSTPVVAETQYF; CDR3 DNA: TGTGCCAGCAGCTCTCCCGGGTCGACTCCGGTAGTAGCAGAGACCCAGTACTTC
D gene: TRBD2; V gene: TRBV20-1; clone size: NA; J gene: TRBJ2-3; CDR3 protein: CSARFSGGTDTQYF; CDR3 DNA: TGCAGTGCTAGGTTTAGCGGGGGCACAGATACGCAGTATTTT
D gene: NA; V gene: TRBV4-2; clone size: many; J gene: TRBJ1-3; CDR3 protein: CASSQDGNTIYF; CDR3 DNA: TGTGCCAGCAGCCAAGATGGAAACACCATATATTTT
D gene: NA; V gene: TRBV7-3; clone size: few; J gene: TRBJ2-2; CDR3 protein: CASRPDIGTGELFF; CDR3 DNA: TGTGCCAGCAGGCCGGACATCGGCACCGGGGAGCTGTTTTTT
D gene: NA; V gene: TRBV27; clone size: NA; J gene: TRBJ1-2; CDR3 protein: CASSPLGAASNYGYTF; CDR3 DNA: TGTGCCAGCAGTCCTCTAGGGGCAGCATCCAACTATGGCTACACCTTC
D gene: NA; V gene: TRBV7-9; clone size: NA; J gene: TRBJ1-3; CDR3 protein: CASSTATGHSGNTIYF; CDR3 DNA: TGTGCCAGCAGCACAGCGACAGGCCACTCTGGAAACACCATATATTTT